A selection of T cell receptor beta chains follows, all from one sample in a study of T cell responses to AZD1222 COVID-19 vaccine. Profiling relied on immunoSEQ multiplex PCR, and the TCRdb table lists in-frame clones only, not all of them. The sample lists 75,000 to 95,000 clones; around 85% were seen once. Sequencing was performed on peripheral blood, taken 28 days after the second AZD1222 dose. These receptors all stem from an adult who received the AZD1222 COVID-19 vaccine. CDR3s include the opening cysteine and the closing phenylalanine or tryptophan. The D gene is left open where the match is weak. Clone size appears in some rows only: once, few, many, or a class for an expanded clone.

CDR3nt	CDR3aa	d_gene	abundance	v_gene	j_gene
TGTGCCAGCAGCGTAGGCTGGGGTGATCCCGGGGAGCTGTTTTTT	CASSVGWGDPGELFF	NA	few	TRBV9	TRBJ2-2
TGTGCCAGCAGCCGCGGAGGTGGAAGACTATCCCAAAACACTGAAGCTTTCTTT	CASSRGGGRLSQNTEAFF	NA	NA	TRBV5-4	TRBJ1-1
TGCGCCAGCAGCTTGGGACAGGGGAATTCACCCCTCCACTTT	CASSLGQGNSPLHF	TRBD1	many	TRBV5-1	TRBJ1-6
TGTGCCTCCAAGGGGACCCTCGTGGGTAATTCACCCCTCCACTTT	CASKGTLVGNSPLHF	NA	NA	TRBV10-3	TRBJ1-6
TGCGCCAGCAGCTTGGTGGGACAGGCGGACACCCAGTACTTC	CASSLVGQADTQYF	TRBD1	NA	TRBV5-1	TRBJ2-5
TGTGCCAGCAGTGAGAGCACCCGGGCCCAGTACTTC	CASSESTRAQYF	NA	NA	TRBV2	TRBJ2-5
TGTGCCAGCAGCCACGGTAGACAGGGGCGAAGCGAGACCCAGTACTTC	CASSHGRQGRSETQYF	TRBD1	NA	TRBV3-1/TRBV3-2	TRBJ2-5
TGTGCCAGCAGCAGGTTCCGGGACATTAAGGCCTACGAGCAGTACTTC	CASSRFRDIKAYEQYF	NA	NA	TRBV7-6	TRBJ2-7
TGCGCCACACTAGAGGGATCTTGGGTTCAGCCCCAGCATTTT	CATLEGSWVQPQHF	NA	NA	TRBV10-2	TRBJ1-5
TGTGCCAGCAGTGAGGGGGCTCATCAGCCCCAGCATTTT	CASSEGAHQPQHF	TRBD1	NA	TRBV9	TRBJ1-5
TGTGCCAGCAGGGGACTAGCGGGAGTTCAAGCAGATACGCAGTATTTT	CASRGLAGVQADTQYF	TRBD2	NA	TRBV28	TRBJ2-3
TGCAGCGTTAGGCCATCCTTCACTACAGTCTTTAGCACAGATACGCAGTATTTT	CSVRPSFTTVFSTDTQYF	NA	NA	TRBV29-1	TRBJ2-3
TGTGCCAGCAGCTTAGTGGTAGGGGGGGATCGGAGCACCGGGGAGCTGTTTTTT	CASSLVVGGDRSTGELFF	NA	NA	TRBV7-6	TRBJ2-2
TGTGCCACCAGCAGAGGGGGGGGAAGTCAGCCCCAGCATTTT	CATSRGGGSQPQHF	NA	NA	TRBV15	TRBJ1-5
TGTGCCAGCTCACCACCGGGACTAGCGGTCCCAGATACGCAGTATTTT	CASSPPGLAVPDTQYF	TRBD2	NA	TRBV18	TRBJ2-3
TGTGCCTTCTCTTCGGCCTATAATTCACCCCTCCACTTT	CAFSSAYNSPLHF	NA	NA	TRBV30	TRBJ1-6
TGTGCCAGCAGCTTAGAACTAGCGGGGTTCTACAATGAGCAGTTCTTC	CASSLELAGFYNEQFF	TRBD2	NA	TRBV7-2	TRBJ2-1
TGTGCCAGCAGCCGAGGGGGTTTAAACACTGAAGCTTTCTTT	CASSRGGLNTEAFF	NA	NA	TRBV3-1/TRBV3-2	TRBJ1-1
TGTGCCAGCAGCTTGACAGGGCTCGATGGCTACACCTTC	CASSLTGLDGYTF	TRBD1	NA	TRBV11-2	TRBJ1-2
TGTGCCAGCAGCAAAACATGGGCTAATGAAAAACTGTTTTTT	CASSKTWANEKLFF	NA	NA	TRBV7-2	TRBJ1-4
TGTGCCAGCAGCTTGGTGGTCCAGGTGAACACCGGGGAGCTGTTTTTT	CASSLVVQVNTGELFF	NA	NA	TRBV5-5	TRBJ2-2
TGCGCCAGCAGCCTACGCGGGGAACTGGGAGAAAAACTGTTTTTT	CASSLRGELGEKLFF	NA	NA	TRBV5-1	TRBJ1-4
TGTGCCAGCAGCTCACGCCACCACGTCGGGGACAGTTACGAGCAGTACTTC	CASSSRHHVGDSYEQYF	TRBD1	NA	TRBV5-6	TRBJ2-7
TGTGCCATCAGACAGGGGTTTGGCACTGAAGCTTTCTTT	CAIRQGFGTEAFF	TRBD1	NA	TRBV6-6	TRBJ1-1
TGTGCCTGGAGTGTCCTAGCGGGGGCCCGCTACAATGAGCAGTTCTTC	CAWSVLAGARYNEQFF	TRBD2	NA	TRBV30	TRBJ2-1
TGTGCCAGCAGCCTAGCACAAAACTATGGCTACACCTTC	CASSLAQNYGYTF	NA	few	TRBV11-2	TRBJ1-2
TGTGCCAGCAGTGAAGGTAAAGCCTACATCGAGCAGTACTTC	CASSEGKAYIEQYF	NA	NA	TRBV6-1	TRBJ2-7
TGTGCCAGCTCACCAAACGTACCAGGGGGGTCCTACGAGCAGTACTTC	CASSPNVPGGSYEQYF	NA	NA	TRBV18	TRBJ2-7
TGTGCCAGCTCACTCTATACGATAGGGACGGGCTCTGGAAACACCATATATTTT	CASSLYTIGTGSGNTIYF	NA	NA	TRBV18	TRBJ1-3
TGTGCCTGGGGCAAGGGACAGGGGTTCGCCTATAATTCACCCCTCCACTTT	CAWGKGQGFAYNSPLHF	TRBD1	NA	TRBV30	TRBJ1-6
TGTGCCAGCAGCGGAGGGACTACGTTCAAAAACATTCAGTACTTC	CASSGGTTFKNIQYF	TRBD2	NA	TRBV5-6	TRBJ2-4
TGCGCCAGCAGAGTAGGACTAGCGGCCAAAGAGACCCAGTACTTC	CASRVGLAAKETQYF	TRBD2	NA	TRBV5-1	TRBJ2-5
TGTGCCAGCATTTTGTCCCCCGATCAGCCCCAGCATTTT	CASILSPDQPQHF	NA	NA	TRBV6-6	TRBJ1-5
TGTGCCAGCAGTTATACAGGGAATCAGCCCCAGCATTTT	CASSYTGNQPQHF	NA	few	TRBV28	TRBJ1-5
TGCGCCAGCAGCTTGGCCCCCGGGACGGAAGTTGAAGCTTTCTTT	CASSLAPGTEVEAFF	NA	NA	TRBV5-1	TRBJ1-1
TGTGCCAGCAAACCGGGGCAATCGACGAGCAATCAGCCCCAGCATTTT	CASKPGQSTSNQPQHF	NA	NA	TRBV28	TRBJ1-5
TGTGCCAGCAGCTTGGGCCCAAGTACTGGGGCCAACGTCCTGACTTTC	CASSLGPSTGANVLTF	NA	NA	TRBV5-6	TRBJ2-6
TGTGCCAGCAGCCAAGGGTCCGTAGCGGGGTGGACAGATACGCAGTATTTT	CASSQGSVAGWTDTQYF	TRBD2	few	TRBV3-1/TRBV3-2	TRBJ2-3
TGTGCCACCAGCACCTGGGGCAGCTTCAACTATGGCTACACCTTC	CATSTWGSFNYGYTF	NA	NA	TRBV15	TRBJ1-2
TGCAGCGCCGGACAGGGCCCTACCTACGAGCAGTACTTC	CSAGQGPTYEQYF	TRBD1	NA	TRBV29-1	TRBJ2-7
TGTGCCTGGAGTGTAAGCCTGAGTGGTAATTCACCCCTCCACTTT	CAWSVSLSGNSPLHF	NA	NA	TRBV30	TRBJ1-6
TGTGCCAGCAGCTTAGGAGGGGCCTGGGAGGGCCACTATGGCTACACCTTC	CASSLGGAWEGHYGYTF	NA	NA	TRBV7-9	TRBJ1-2
TGTGCCAGCAGCCAATCAGGGGAGGGCGGGGAGCTGTTTTTT	CASSQSGEGGELFF	NA	NA	TRBV3-1/TRBV3-2	TRBJ2-2
TGTGCCAGTAGTCCCTGGACAGAACAAGAGACCCAGTACTTC	CASSPWTEQETQYF	NA	NA	TRBV19	TRBJ2-5
TGTGCCATCAAAGCGGCCGGGACGGCCTCTGGAAACACCATATATTTT	CAIKAAGTASGNTIYF	NA	NA	TRBV10-3	TRBJ1-3
TGTGCCAGCAGCTCCAGAAACAGGGGCTCCTACGAGCAGTACTTC	CASSSRNRGSYEQYF	TRBD1	NA	TRBV3-1/TRBV3-2	TRBJ2-7
TGCGCCAGCAGCCAGTCCCCGGTGCGGAGGGCGGGCACCGGGGAGCTGTTTTTT	CASSQSPVRRAGTGELFF	NA	NA	TRBV4-1	TRBJ2-2
TGCGCCAGCAGCCAGATCTTAGCGGGGAGGGAGCAGTTCTTC	CASSQILAGREQFF	TRBD2	NA	TRBV4-3	TRBJ2-1
TGTGCCAGCAGTGACTCCCGGACAGGGACTGGGACCCAGTACTTC	CASSDSRTGTGTQYF	TRBD1	NA	TRBV6-4	TRBJ2-5
TGTGCCAGCACCACGACAGGGCGAGTCTCCGGGGCCAACGTCCTGACTTTC	CASTTTGRVSGANVLTF	TRBD1	NA	TRBV25-1	TRBJ2-6
TGTGCCAGCTCATCGGGGCCGGCGGGGGGACCCTACGAGCAGTACTTC	CASSSGPAGGPYEQYF	TRBD2	few	TRBV18	TRBJ2-7
TGTGCCAGCAGTATTGTCCCTCCCGATACGCAGTATTTT	CASSIVPPDTQYF	NA	once	TRBV28	TRBJ2-3
TGTGCCAGCAGTTTTAGGGCGGATAATTCACCCCTCCACTTT	CASSFRADNSPLHF	NA	NA	TRBV27	TRBJ1-6
TGTGCCACCAGCAGAGATATTACGGCGACGGTCTATGGCTACACCTTC	CATSRDITATVYGYTF	NA	once	TRBV15	TRBJ1-2
TGCAGTGGGACAGCTTACAATGAGCAGTTCTTC	CSGTAYNEQFF	NA	NA	TRBV20-1	TRBJ2-1